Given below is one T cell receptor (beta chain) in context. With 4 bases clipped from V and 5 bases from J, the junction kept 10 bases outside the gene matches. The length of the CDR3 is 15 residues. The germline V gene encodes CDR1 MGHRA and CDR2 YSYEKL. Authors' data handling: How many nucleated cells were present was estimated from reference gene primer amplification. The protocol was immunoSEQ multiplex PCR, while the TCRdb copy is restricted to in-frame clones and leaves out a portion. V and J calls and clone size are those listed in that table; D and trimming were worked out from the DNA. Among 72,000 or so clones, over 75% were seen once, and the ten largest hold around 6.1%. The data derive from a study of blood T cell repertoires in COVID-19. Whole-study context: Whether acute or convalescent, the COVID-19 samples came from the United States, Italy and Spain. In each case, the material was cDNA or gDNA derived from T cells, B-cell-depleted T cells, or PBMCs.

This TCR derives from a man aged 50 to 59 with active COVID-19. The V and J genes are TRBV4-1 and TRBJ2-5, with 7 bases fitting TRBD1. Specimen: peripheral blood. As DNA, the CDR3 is TGCGCCAGCAGCCGCGGTCAGGGGGAATTGGAGACCCAGTACTTC. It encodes CASSRGQGELETQYF.